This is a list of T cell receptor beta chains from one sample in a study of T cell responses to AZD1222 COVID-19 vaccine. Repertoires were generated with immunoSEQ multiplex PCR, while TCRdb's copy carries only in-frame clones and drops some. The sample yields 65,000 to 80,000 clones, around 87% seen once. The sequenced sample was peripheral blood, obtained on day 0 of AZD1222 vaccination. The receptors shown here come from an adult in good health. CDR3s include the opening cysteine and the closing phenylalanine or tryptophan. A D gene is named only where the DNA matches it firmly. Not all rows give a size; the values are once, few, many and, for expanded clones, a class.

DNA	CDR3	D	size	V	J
TGCGCCAGCAGCTTGGCCAGGGGACAGGGGAACACTGAAGCTTTCTTT	CASSLARGQGNTEAFF	TRBD1	.	TRBV5-1	TRBJ1-1
TGCAGCGTTGAAGTCCGGGGACAGGCTTCCATGAACACTGAAGCTTTCTTT	CSVEVRGQASMNTEAFF	TRBD1	.	TRBV29-1	TRBJ1-1
TGTGCCAGCAGCTTAGCGGGAGCCCGCACCGGGGAGCTGTTTTTT	CASSLAGARTGELFF	TRBD2	.	TRBV5-5	TRBJ2-2
TGTGCCAGCAGTAGCGGGAGGACGAACACCGGGGAGCTGTTTTTT	CASSSGRTNTGELFF	TRBD2	.	TRBV4-2	TRBJ2-2
TGTGCCAGCAGCTTGGATCCGGCAGCCCCCTACGAGCAGTACTTC	CASSLDPAAPYEQYF	.	.	TRBV5-4	TRBJ2-7
TGTGCCAGCAGACTGGGAAGACGCCTCAACTATGGCTACACCTTC	CASRLGRRLNYGYTF	.	.	TRBV5-6	TRBJ1-2
TGTGCCAGCAGCGGCCAGGGGGCCTATAATTCACCCCTCCACTTT	CASSGQGAYNSPLHF	TRBD1	.	TRBV9	TRBJ1-6
TGTGCCAGCAGTTCCCAGGGTGAATCACCCCTCCACTTT	CASSSQGESPLHF	.	few	TRBV9	TRBJ1-6
TGTGCCTGGAAGGGACTCGACTATGGCTACACCTTC	CAWKGLDYGYTF	.	.	TRBV30	TRBJ1-2
TGTGCCAGCAGCTTACTGGTGAACACTGAAGCTTTCTTT	CASSLLVNTEAFF	.	.	TRBV7-3	TRBJ1-1
TGTGCCAGCACCCAAAGGGGAGGAAGGGAAAAACTGTTTTTT	CASTQRGGREKLFF	.	.	TRBV6-5	TRBJ1-4
TGTGCCAGCAGCTCCGGACTAGCGGGAACAGATACGCAGTATTTT	CASSSGLAGTDTQYF	TRBD2	.	TRBV7-8	TRBJ2-3
TGTGCCAGCAGCGAGACAGGGGTGGATTCACCCCTCCACTTT	CASSETGVDSPLHF	TRBD1	.	TRBV9	TRBJ1-6
TGTGCCAGCAGCGTAACCCCATACGAGAGCTCTGGAAACACCATGTATTTT	CASSVTPYESSGNTMYF	.	.	TRBV9	TRBJ1-3
TGTGCCAGCAGCGTTCGGTGGGAAGGTTCACCCCTCCACTTT	CASSVRWEGSPLHF	.	.	TRBV9	TRBJ1-6
TGTGCCAGCAGCGTGGTACCTTACAATGAGCAGTTCTTC	CASSVVPYNEQFF	.	.	TRBV5-8	TRBJ2-1
TGCGCCAGCAGCCAGCAGGCCGCTTCCGGGAATGAGCAGTTCTTC	CASSQQAASGNEQFF	.	.	TRBV4-1	TRBJ2-1
TGCAGCGTTGAAGCTCAACAGGCCCAGACCTATGGCTACACCTTC	CSVEAQQAQTYGYTF	.	.	TRBV29-1	TRBJ1-2
TGTGCCAGCAGCGTGACGGGACAGGGAGGGGGTGCCATATATTTT	CASSVTGQGGGAIYF	TRBD1	.	TRBV9	TRBJ1-3
TGTGCCAGCAGCTTACGATCAGGGGGGAATTCTGAAGCTTTCTTT	CASSLRSGGNSEAFF	TRBD1	.	TRBV7-9	TRBJ1-1
TGTGCCAGCAGCCAAGGGACTAGCGGGAGCAACGAGCAGTACTTC	CASSQGTSGSNEQYF	TRBD2	.	TRBV7-6	TRBJ2-7
TGTGCCAGCCGGACTAGCGGGACGGAGACCCAGTACTTC	CASRTSGTETQYF	TRBD2	.	TRBV2	TRBJ2-5